This entry is about one T cell receptor (beta chain). Antigen unknown. This CDR3 is 15 amino acids long. Germline CDR1 reads LGHNA; CDR2 reads YSLEER. Trimming took 0 bases from V and 7 from J; bases not matched to a gene: 7. This record belongs to a study of cytomegalovirus exposure and HLA in healthy donors. For the study at large: Previous work identified 95 million to 120 million unique TCR beta sequences from roughly 170 million T cells.

The PCR contained 60 Vbeta and 13 Jbeta primers. Per the study methods: Later reanalysis found 80 million or so unique TCR beta chains, approximately 11 million of them shared. Profiling relied on immunoSEQ multiplex PCR, and the TCRdb table lists in-frame clones only, not all of them. V and J calls and clone size follow that table, whereas D and trimming were derived from the DNA. The sample consists of 99,000 or so clones, around 63% of them appearing once. Study results and limitations: TRBV6-2, TRBV6-3 and other indistinguishable V segments were excluded. An analysis done earlier found most TCR beta V segments productive about 87% or about 30% of the time.

The chain uses TRBV4-3 and TRBJ1-1, with 8 bases fitting TRBD1. Sequenced: PBMCs. The sequence was obtained from a man younger than 40 in good health and CMV-seronegative. CDR3 DNA sequence: TGCGCCAGCAGCCAAGATCGGGACAGGACACTTGAAGCTTTCTTT. Protein sequence: CASSQDRDRTLEAFF.